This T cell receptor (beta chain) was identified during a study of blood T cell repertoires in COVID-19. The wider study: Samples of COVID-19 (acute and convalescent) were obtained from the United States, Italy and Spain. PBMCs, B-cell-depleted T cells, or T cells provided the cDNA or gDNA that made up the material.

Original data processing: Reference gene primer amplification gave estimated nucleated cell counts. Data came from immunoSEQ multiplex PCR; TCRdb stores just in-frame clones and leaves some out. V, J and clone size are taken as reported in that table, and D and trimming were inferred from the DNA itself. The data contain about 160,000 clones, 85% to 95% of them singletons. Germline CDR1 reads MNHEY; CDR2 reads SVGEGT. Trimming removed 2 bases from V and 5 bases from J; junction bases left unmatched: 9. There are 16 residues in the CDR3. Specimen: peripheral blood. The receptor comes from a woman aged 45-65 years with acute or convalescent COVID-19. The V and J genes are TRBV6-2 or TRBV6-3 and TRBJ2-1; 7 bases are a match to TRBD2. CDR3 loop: CASSYNGRGGHNEQFF. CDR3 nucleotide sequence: TGTGCCAGCAGTTACAATGGGAGGGGCGGCCACAATGAGCAGTTCTTC.